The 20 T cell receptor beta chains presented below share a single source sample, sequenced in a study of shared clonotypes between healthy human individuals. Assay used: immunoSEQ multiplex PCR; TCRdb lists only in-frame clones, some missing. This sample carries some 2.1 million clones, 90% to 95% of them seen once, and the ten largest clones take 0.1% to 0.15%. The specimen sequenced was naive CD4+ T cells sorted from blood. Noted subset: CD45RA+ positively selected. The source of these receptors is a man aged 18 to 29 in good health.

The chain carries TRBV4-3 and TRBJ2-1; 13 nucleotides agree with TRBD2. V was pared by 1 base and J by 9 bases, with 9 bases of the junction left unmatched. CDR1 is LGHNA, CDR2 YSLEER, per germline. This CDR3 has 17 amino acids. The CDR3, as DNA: TGCGCCAGCAGCCAAGCTGGACTAGCGGGAGTGAGAGTTGAGCAGTTCTTC. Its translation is CASSQAGLAGVRVEQFF.

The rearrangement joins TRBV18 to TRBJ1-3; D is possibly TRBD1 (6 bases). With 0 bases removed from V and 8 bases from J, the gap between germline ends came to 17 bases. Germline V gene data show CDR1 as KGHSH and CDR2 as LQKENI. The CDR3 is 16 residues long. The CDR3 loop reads CASSPPRGGLADTIYF. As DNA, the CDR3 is TGTGCCAGCTCACCACCTAGGGGGGGCCTGGCGGACACCATATATTTT.

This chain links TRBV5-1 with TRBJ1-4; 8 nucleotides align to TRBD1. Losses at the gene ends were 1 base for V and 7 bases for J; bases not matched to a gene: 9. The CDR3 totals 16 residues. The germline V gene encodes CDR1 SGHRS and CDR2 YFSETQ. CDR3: CASSLSVPGGSEKLFF. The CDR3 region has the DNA TGCGCCAGCAGCTTGTCTGTGCCAGGGGGCTCTGAAAAACTGTTTTTT.

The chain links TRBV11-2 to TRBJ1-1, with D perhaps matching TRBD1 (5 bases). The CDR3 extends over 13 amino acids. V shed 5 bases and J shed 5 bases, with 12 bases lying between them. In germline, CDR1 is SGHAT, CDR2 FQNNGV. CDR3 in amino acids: CASSIGEGTEAFF. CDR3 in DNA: TGTGCCAGCAGCATAGGGGAGGGTACTGAAGCTTTCTTT.

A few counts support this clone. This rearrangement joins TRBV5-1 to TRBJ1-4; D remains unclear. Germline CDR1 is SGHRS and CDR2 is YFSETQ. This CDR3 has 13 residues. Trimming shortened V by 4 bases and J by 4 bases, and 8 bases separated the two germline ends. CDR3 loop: CASSRADNEKLFF. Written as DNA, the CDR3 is TGCGCCAGCAGCCGGGCCGATAATGAAAAACTGTTTTTT.

Here the CDR3 DNA reads TGTGCCAGCAGCCTAGCCCCTCTCGGCGAGCAGTACTTC. Residues: CASSLAPLGEQYF. The chain couples TRBV9 to TRBJ2-7; D may be TRBD2 (5 bases). With 4 bases removed from V and 6 bases from J, the gap between germline ends came to 14 bases. This CDR3 region has 13 residues. Germline CDR1 and CDR2: SGDLS and YYNGEE.

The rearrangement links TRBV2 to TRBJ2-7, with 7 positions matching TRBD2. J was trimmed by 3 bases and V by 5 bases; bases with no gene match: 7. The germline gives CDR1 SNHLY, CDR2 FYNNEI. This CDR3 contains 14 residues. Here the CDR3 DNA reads TGTGCCAGCAGTAGCGGGCTAGCGGTCTACGAGCAGTACTTC. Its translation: CASSSGLAVYEQYF.

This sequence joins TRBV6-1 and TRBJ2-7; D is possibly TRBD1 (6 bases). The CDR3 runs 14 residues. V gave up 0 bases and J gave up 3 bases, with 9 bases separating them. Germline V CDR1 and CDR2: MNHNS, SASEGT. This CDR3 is CASSEAGQFYEQYF. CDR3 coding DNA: TGTGCCAGCAGTGAAGCTGGACAGTTCTACGAGCAGTACTTC.

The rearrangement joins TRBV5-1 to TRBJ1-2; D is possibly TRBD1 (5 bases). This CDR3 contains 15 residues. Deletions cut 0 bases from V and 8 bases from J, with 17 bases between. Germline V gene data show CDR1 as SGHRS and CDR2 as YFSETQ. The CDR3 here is CASSLDRGREDGYTF. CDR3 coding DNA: TGCGCCAGCAGCTTGGACCGGGGCAGGGAAGACGGCTACACCTTC.

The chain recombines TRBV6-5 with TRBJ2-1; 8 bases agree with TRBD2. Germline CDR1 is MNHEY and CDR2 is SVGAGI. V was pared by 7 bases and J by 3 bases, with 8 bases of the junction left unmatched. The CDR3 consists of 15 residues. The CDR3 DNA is TGTGCCAGCACTCATATCGCGGGGGGCTACAATGAGCAGTTCTTC. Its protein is CASTHIAGGYNEQFF.

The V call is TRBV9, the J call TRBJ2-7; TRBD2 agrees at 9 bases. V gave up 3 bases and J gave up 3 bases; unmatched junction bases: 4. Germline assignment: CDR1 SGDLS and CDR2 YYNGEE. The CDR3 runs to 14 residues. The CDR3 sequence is CASSAGTSIYEQYF. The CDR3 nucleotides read TGTGCCAGCAGCGCCGGGACTAGCATCTACGAGCAGTACTTC.

In DNA form, the CDR3 reads TGTGCCAGCAGCGATGCAGGGTTAGGGGCCAACGTCCTGACTTTC. It yields the protein CASSDAGLGANVLTF. The chain links TRBV25-1 to TRBJ2-6; perhaps TRBD1 as D (5 bases). The CDR3 consists of 15 residues. The germline CDR1 and CDR2 sequences are MGHDK and SYGVNS. Deletions cut 6 bases from V and 4 bases from J, with 13 bases between.

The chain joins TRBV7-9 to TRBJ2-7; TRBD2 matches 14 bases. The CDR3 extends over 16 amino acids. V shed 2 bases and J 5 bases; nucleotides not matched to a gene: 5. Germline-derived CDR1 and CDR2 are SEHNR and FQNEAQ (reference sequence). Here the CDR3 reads CASSLLGLAGVHEQYF. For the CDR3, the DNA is TGTGCCAGCAGCTTATTGGGACTAGCGGGAGTCCACGAGCAGTACTTC.

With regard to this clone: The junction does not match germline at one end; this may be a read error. DNA for the CDR3: TGTGCTAGCAGCTTGGGGTCCCGGGACACTTTCTACGAGCAGTACTTC. Its protein product is CASSLGSRDTFYEQYF. The J gene is TRBJ2-7, the V gene TRBV7-7; D might be TRBD1 (6 bases). The CDR3 loop spans 16 amino acids. Germline V gene sequence: CDR1 SSHAT, CDR2 FNYEAQ (reference sequence).

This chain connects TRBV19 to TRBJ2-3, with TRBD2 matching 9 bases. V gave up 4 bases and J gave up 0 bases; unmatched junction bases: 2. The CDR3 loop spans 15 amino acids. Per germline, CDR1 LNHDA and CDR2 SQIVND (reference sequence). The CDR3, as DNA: TGTGCCAGTAGTAGGACTAGCGCAAGCACAGATACGCAGTATTTT. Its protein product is CASSRTSASTDTQYF. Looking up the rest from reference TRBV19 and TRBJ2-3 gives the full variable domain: DGGITQSPKYLFRKEGQNVTLSCEQNLNHDAMYWYRQDPGQGLRLIYYSQIVNDFQKGDIAEGYSVSREKKESFPLTVTSAQKNPTAFYLCASSRTSASTDTQYFGPGTRLTVL.

The CDR3 DNA reads TGCGCCAGCAGCCAAGTTATGGGGACAGGGTCCTCACCCCTCCACTTT. It codes for CASSQVMGTGSSPLHF. This chain joins TRBV4-1 and TRBJ1-6; TRBD1 matches 9 bases. The germline gives CDR1 MGHRA, CDR2 YSYEKL. Trimming at V came to 1 base and at J to 10 bases, leaving 8 bases not matched to a gene. The CDR3 is made up of 16 amino acids.

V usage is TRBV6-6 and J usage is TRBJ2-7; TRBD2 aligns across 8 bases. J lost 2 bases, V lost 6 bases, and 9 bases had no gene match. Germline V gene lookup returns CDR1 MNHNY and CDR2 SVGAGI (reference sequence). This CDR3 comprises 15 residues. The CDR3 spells CASSLYSGKAYEQYF. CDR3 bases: TGTGCCAGCAGCTTATATAGCGGGAAAGCCTACGAGCAGTACTTC.

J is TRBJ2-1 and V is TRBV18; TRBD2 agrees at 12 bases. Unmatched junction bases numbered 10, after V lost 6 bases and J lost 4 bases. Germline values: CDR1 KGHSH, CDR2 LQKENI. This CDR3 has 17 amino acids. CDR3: CASSRGLAGTLYNEQFF. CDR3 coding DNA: TGTGCCAGCTCCCGTGGACTAGCGGGGACGTTGTACAATGAGCAGTTCTTC. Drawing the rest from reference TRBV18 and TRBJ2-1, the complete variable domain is NAGVMQNPRHLVRRRGQEARLRCSPMKGHSHVYWYRQLPEEGLKFMVYLQKENIIDESGMPKERFSAEFPKEGPSILRIQQVVRGDSAAYFCASSRGLAGTLYNEQFFGPGTRLTVL.

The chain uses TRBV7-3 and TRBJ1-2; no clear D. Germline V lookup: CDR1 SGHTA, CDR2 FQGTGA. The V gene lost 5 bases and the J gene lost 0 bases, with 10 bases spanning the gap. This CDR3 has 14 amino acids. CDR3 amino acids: CASSPGLANYGYTF. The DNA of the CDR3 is TGTGCCAGCAGCCCGGGGTTAGCTAACTATGGCTACACCTTC.

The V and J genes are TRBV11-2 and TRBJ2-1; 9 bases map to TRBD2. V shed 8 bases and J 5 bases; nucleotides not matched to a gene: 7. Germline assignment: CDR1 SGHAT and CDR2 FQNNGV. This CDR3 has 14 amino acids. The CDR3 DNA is TGTGCCAGCCTGAGACTAGCGGTTGACAATGAGCAGTTCTTC. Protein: CASLRLAVDNEQFF.